A single T cell receptor (beta chain) is shown here with its context. Its antigen is undetermined. The data are from a study of beta chain features in type 1 diabetes. Of the isolated RNA, all was reverse transcribed, and so the sequenced material was expressed TCRB transcripts. Method: immunoSEQ multiplex PCR; TCRdb's copy keeps in-frame clones and lacks some. Of 250,000 to 350,000 clones detected, 13% to 15% appear once; the ten largest clones hold 0.015% to 0.02%. Germline loops: CDR1 KGHSH, CDR2 LQKENI. The CDR3 extends over 15 amino acids. V lost 4 bases to trimming and J lost 7 bases; unmatched junction nucleotides: 8. Findings and caveats of the study: Fewer insertions but more deletions were seen at VDJ junctions in type 1 diabetes patients. TCRB CDR3s were moderately but significantly shorter in Type 1 diabetes patients in all four CD4+ subsets. Over-representation of high TCR-expressing cells was a possible consequence of cDNA sequencing.

Based on CD45RO/CCR7/CD25/CD127/CD95/CD27, CD4+ regulatory, stem cell-like memory, naive and central memory cells were sorted. The TCR was taken from a man between 25 and 39 years old with type 1 diabetes. This sequence joins TRBV18 and TRBJ2-1; 9 nucleotides align to TRBD1. The sequencing input was naive CD4+ T cells from blood. Here the CDR3 reads CASSRDRVISNEQFF. CDR3 DNA sequence: TGTGCCAGCTCACGGGACAGGGTGATTAGTAATGAGCAGTTCTTC.